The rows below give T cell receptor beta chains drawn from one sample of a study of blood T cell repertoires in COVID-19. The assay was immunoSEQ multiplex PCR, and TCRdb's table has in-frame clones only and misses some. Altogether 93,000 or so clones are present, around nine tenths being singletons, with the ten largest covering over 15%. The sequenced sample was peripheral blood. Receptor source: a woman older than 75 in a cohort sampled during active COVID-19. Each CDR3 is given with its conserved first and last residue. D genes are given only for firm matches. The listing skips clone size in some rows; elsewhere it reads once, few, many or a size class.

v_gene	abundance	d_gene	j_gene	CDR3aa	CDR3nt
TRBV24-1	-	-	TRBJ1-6	CATRGGGLNSPLHF	TGTGCCACCCGAGGTGGGGGCCTTAATTCACCCCTCCACTTT
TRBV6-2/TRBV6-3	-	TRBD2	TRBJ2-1	CASSWTSGRAGYNEQFF	TGTGCCAGCAGTTGGACTAGCGGGAGGGCAGGCTACAATGAGCAGTTCTTC
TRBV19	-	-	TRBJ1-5	CASRTQGPGVGNQPQHF	TGTGCCAGTAGGACACAGGGTCCCGGGGTGGGCAATCAGCCCCAGCATTTT
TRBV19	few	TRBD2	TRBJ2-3	CASSPRSLVAGGQDTQYF	TGTGCCAGTAGTCCAAGGAGCTTGGTAGCGGGGGGGCAAGATACGCAGTATTTT
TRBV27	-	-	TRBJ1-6	CASSFLQGNSPLHF	TGTGCCAGCAGTTTCCTCCAGGGGAATTCACCCCTCCACTTT
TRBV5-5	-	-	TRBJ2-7	CASSRTGQYGYEQYF	TGTGCCAGCAGCCGTACCGGACAGTACGGCTACGAGCAGTACTTC
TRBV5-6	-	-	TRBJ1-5	CASSLGPLDQPQHF	TGTGCCAGCAGCTTGGGTCCTTTAGATCAGCCCCAGCATTTT
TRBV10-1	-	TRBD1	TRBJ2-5	CASSEAQGVKETQYF	TGCGCCAGCAGTGAGGCTCAGGGGGTAAAAGAGACCCAGTACTTC
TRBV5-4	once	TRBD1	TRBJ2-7	CASSRDRGYEQYF	TGTGCCAGCAGCCGGGACAGGGGCTACGAGCAGTACTTC
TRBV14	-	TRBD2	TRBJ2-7	CASSQVRTSGGLLNEQYF	TGTGCCAGCAGCCAAGTTCGCACGTCCGGGGGACTACTAAACGAGCAGTACTTC
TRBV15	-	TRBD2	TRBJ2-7	CATSRRTSLNEQYF	TGTGCCACCAGCAGAAGGACTAGCCTTAACGAGCAGTACTTC
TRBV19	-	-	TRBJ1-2	CASTTLSRGNYGYTF	TGTGCCAGTACCACCCTCTCCAGGGGTAACTATGGCTACACCTTC
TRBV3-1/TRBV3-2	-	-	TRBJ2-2	CASSQDFRGNTGELFF	TGTGCCAGCAGCCAAGATTTTCGGGGTAACACCGGGGAGCTGTTTTTT
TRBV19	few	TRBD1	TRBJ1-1	CASSFGTGDTEAFF	TGTGCCAGTAGCTTCGGGACAGGGGACACTGAAGCTTTCTTT
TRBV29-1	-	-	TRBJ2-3	CSVGPGTDTQYF	TGCAGCGTGGGGCCTGGTACAGATACGCAGTATTTT
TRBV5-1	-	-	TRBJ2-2	CASSEQNTGELFF	TGCGCCAGCAGCGAACAGAACACCGGGGAGCTGTTTTTT
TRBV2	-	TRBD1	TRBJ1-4	CASRVQGATTNEKLFF	TGTGCCAGCAGAGTACAGGGGGCTACAACTAATGAAAAACTGTTTTTT
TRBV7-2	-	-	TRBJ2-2	CASSPAGELFF	TGTGCCAGCAGCCCCGCCGGGGAGCTGTTTTTT
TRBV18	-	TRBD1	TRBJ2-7	CASSPRLGDRVSYEQYF	TGTGCCAGCTCACCTCGGTTAGGGGACAGGGTGTCCTACGAGCAGTACTTC
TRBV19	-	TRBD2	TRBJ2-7	CASSIRAGDNEQYF	TGTGCCAGTAGTATTAGAGCGGGGGATAACGAGCAGTACTTC
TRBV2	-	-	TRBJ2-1	CASIPTARYNEQFF	TGTGCCAGCATACCGACTGCCCGTTACAATGAGCAGTTCTTC
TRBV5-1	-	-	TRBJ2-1	CASAPTPPDSSYNEQFF	TGCGCCAGCGCTCCCACCCCCCCGGACAGCTCCTACAATGAGCAGTTCTTC
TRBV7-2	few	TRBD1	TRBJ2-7	CASSLGQPSYEQYF	TGTGCCAGCAGCTTGGGACAGCCATCCTACGAGCAGTACTTC
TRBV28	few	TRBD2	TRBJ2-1	CASSPWASGRYNEQFF	TGTGCCAGCAGTCCCTGGGCTAGCGGGAGGTACAATGAGCAGTTCTTC
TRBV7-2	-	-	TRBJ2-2	CASSSYRVTGELFF	TGTGCCAGCAGCTCTTACAGGGTAACCGGGGAGCTGTTTTTT
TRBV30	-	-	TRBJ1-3	CAWGTTYSGNTIYF	TGTGCCTGGGGGACAACTTACTCTGGAAACACCATATATTTT
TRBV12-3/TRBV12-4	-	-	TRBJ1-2	CASSLSVHGYTF	TGTGCCAGCAGTTTATCGGTGCATGGCTACACCTTC
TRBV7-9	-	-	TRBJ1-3	CASSLAFSGNTIYF	TGTGCCAGCAGCTTGGCCTTCTCTGGAAACACCATATATTTT
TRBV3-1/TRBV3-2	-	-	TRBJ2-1	CASSRATSANNEQFF	TGTGCCAGCAGCCGAGCGACTAGTGCTAACAATGAGCAGTTCTTC
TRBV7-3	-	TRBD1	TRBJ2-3	CASSPTGVADTQYF	TGTGCCAGCAGCCCCACAGGGGTAGCAGATACGCAGTATTTT
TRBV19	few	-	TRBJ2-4	CASSIFSMRAGLKNIQYF	TGTGCCAGTAGTATATTTAGTATGCGGGCGGGACTGAAAAACATTCAGTACTTC
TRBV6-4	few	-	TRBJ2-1	CASSSDGRGNEQFF	TGTGCCAGCAGCTCGGACGGGCGAGGGAATGAGCAGTTCTTC
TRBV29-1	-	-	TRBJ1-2	CSVEGQPGNYGYTF	TGCAGCGTTGAAGGACAGCCAGGCAACTATGGCTACACCTTC
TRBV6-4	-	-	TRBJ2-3	CASSPITSGRTDTQYF	TGTGCCAGCAGCCCCATTACCAGCGGGCGCACAGATACGCAGTATTTT
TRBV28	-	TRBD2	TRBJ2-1	CASNSGTSGNNEQFF	TGTGCCAGCAATTCCGGGACTAGCGGAAACAATGAGCAGTTCTTC
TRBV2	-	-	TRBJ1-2	CASSDSWGWAGKGYTF	TGTGCCAGCAGTGACAGTTGGGGTTGGGCAGGGAAAGGCTACACCTTC
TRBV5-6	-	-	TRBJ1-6	CASSLSRQRAASYNSPLHF	TGTGCCAGCAGCTTGAGCCGCCAGCGCGCAGCATCCTATAATTCACCCCTCCACTTT
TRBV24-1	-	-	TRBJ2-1	CATSDSGNHEQFF	TGTGCCACCAGTGATTCGGGGAACCATGAGCAGTTCTTC
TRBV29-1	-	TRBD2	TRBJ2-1	CSVEELAGVGEQFF	TGCAGCGTTGAAGAACTAGCGGGAGTTGGCGAGCAGTTCTTC
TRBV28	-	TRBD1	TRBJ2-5	CASSLRQGEETQYF	TGTGCCAGCAGTTTACGACAGGGTGAGGAGACCCAGTACTTC
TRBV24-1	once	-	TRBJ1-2	CATSRSNSYGYTF	TGTGCCACCAGCCGATCGAACAGCTATGGCTACACCTTC
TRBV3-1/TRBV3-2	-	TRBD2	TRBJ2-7	CASSQPGLAGVHEQYF	TGTGCCAGCAGCCAGCCCGGACTAGCGGGAGTCCACGAGCAGTACTTC
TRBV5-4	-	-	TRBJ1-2	CASTLDREPYGYTF	TGTGCCAGCACCTTAGACAGAGAGCCCTATGGCTACACCTTC
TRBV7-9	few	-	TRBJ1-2	CASRTGGTNYGYTF	TGTGCCAGCAGAACGGGGGGTACTAACTATGGCTACACCTTC
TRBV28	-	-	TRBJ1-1	CASSLGGPFEAFF	TGTGCCAGCAGTTTAGGGGGCCCCTTTGAAGCTTTCTTT
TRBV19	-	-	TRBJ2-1	CASRTYDSYNEQFF	TGTGCCAGTAGAACATACGACTCCTACAATGAGCAGTTCTTC
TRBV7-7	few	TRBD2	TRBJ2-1	CASSLEPRERTSTSYNEQFF	TGTGCTAGCAGCTTAGAACCCAGGGAGCGGACTAGCACCTCCTACAATGAGCAGTTCTTC
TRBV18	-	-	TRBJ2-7	CASSPRVQFYEQYF	TGTGCCAGCTCACCACGGGTACAGTTCTACGAGCAGTACTTC
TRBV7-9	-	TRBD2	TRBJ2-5	CASSPGLSGETQYF	TGTGCCAGCAGCCCGGGACTATCTGGGGAGACCCAGTACTTC
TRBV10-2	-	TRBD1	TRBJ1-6	CASSHPGGLGINSPLHF	TGCGCCAGCAGTCACCCAGGGGGACTGGGGATCAATTCACCCCTCCACTTT
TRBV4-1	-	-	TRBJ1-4	CASSQVAQNNEKLFF	TGCGCCAGCAGCCAAGTGGCACAGAATAATGAAAAACTGTTTTTT